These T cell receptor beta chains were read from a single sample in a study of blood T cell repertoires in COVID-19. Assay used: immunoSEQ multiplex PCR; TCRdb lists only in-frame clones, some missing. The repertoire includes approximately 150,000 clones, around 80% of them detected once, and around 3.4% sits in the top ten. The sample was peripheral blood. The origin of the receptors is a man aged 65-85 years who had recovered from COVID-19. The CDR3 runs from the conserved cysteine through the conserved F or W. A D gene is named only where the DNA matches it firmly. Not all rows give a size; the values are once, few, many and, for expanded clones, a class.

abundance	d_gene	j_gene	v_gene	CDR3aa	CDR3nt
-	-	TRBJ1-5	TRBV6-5	CASRRGGSNQPQHF	TGTGCCAGCAGGAGGGGAGGCAGCAATCAGCCCCAGCATTTT
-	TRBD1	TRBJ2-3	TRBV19	CASSTRTGGTDTQYF	TGTGCCAGTAGCACTCGGACAGGGGGGACAGATACGCAGTATTTT
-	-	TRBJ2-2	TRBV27	CASRHLGGVLGELFF	TGTGCCAGCCGGCACCTCGGGGGAGTCCTCGGGGAGCTGTTTTTT
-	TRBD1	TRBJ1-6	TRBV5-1	CASSPRGDRVAPLHF	TGCGCCAGCAGCCCACGAGGGGACAGGGTGGCACCCCTCCACTTT
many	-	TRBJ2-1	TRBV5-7	CASSPSVTSYNEQFF	TGTGCCAGCAGCCCTAGCGTAACGTCCTACAATGAGCAGTTCTTC
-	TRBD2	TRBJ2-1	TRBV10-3	CAIRPPSGGNNEQFF	TGTGCCATCAGACCTCCGAGCGGGGGCAACAATGAGCAGTTCTTC
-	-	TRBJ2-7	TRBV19	CASSLSVGRATYEQYF	TGTGCCAGTAGTCTAAGCGTTGGGCGGGCAACCTACGAGCAGTACTTC
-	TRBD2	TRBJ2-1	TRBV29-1	CSGSGRSNEQFF	TGCAGCGGTAGCGGGAGGAGCAATGAGCAGTTCTTC
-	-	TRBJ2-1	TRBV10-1	CASSESLTSLFNEQFF	TGCGCCAGCAGTGAGTCCCTTACTAGCCTGTTCAATGAGCAGTTCTTC
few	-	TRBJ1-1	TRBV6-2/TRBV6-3	CASSPMTGSIEAFF	TGTGCCAGCAGTCCCATGACAGGATCGATTGAAGCTTTCTTT
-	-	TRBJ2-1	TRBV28	CASSLLLGDSADEQFF	TGTGCCAGCAGTTTATTGTTAGGGGATAGTGCCGATGAGCAGTTCTTC
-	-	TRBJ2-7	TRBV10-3	CAIKEMVSSYEQYF	TGTGCCATCAAGGAGATGGTCAGCAGCTACGAGCAGTACTTC
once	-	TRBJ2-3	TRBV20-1	CSANGLDTQYF	TGCAGTGCTAACGGGTTAGATACGCAGTATTTT
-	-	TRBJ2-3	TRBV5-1	CASSLGVRADTQYF	TGCGCCAGCAGCTTGGGGGTTCGGGCAGATACGCAGTATTTT
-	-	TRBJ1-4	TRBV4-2	CASSPPSRQDEKLFF	TGTGCCAGCAGCCCTCCTTCCAGACAGGATGAAAAACTGTTTTTT
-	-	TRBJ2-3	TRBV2	CASTAGEGDTQYF	TGTGCCAGCACGGCAGGGGAAGGAGATACGCAGTATTTT
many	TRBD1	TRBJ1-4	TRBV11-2	CASSLDKMGQWGEKLFF	TGTGCCAGCAGCTTGGATAAAATGGGACAGTGGGGCGAAAAACTGTTTTTT
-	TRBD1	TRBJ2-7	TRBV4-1	CASSQGQGWDEQYF	TGCGCCAGCAGCCAAGGACAGGGATGGGACGAGCAGTACTTC
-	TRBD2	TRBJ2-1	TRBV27	CASSLNLGLAGLDEQFF	TGTGCCAGCAGTTTAAATTTGGGACTAGCGGGATTGGACGAGCAGTTCTTC
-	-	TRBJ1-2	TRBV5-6	CASSPGQGILEYGYTF	TGTGCCAGCAGCCCCGGCCAGGGGATCCTAGAGTATGGCTACACCTTC
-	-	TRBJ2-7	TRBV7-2	CASSPTPTRDYEQYF	TGTGCCAGCAGCCCAACGCCTACTAGGGACTACGAGCAGTACTTC
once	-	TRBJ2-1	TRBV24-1	CATLGYNPGVRNEQFF	TGTGCCACCCTCGGGTATAATCCAGGGGTACGGAATGAGCAGTTCTTC
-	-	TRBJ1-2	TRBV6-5	CASRTGQQYYGYTF	TGTGCCAGCAGGACAGGACAGCAATACTATGGCTACACCTTC
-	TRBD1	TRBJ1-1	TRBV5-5	CASSLQGADTEAFF	TGTGCCAGCAGCCTACAGGGGGCCGACACTGAAGCTTTCTTT
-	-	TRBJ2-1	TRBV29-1	CSGGLNEEQFF	TGCAGCGGGGGATTGAACGAGGAGCAGTTCTTC
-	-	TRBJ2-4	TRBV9	CASSMTVGLAKNIQYF	TGTGCCAGCAGCATGACGGTGGGGCTAGCCAAAAACATTCAGTACTTC
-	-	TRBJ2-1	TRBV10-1	CASSESWSEQFF	TGCGCCAGCAGTGAAAGCTGGAGTGAGCAGTTCTTC
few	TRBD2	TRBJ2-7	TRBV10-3	CATSGRDAYEQYF	TGTGCCACTAGCGGGAGAGACGCCTACGAGCAGTACTTC
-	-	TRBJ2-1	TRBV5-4	CASSGQLIYEQFF	TGTGCCAGCAGCGGTCAACTAATATATGAGCAGTTCTTC
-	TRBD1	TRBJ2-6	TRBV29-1	CSVGGTGESGANVLTF	TGCAGCGTAGGTGGGACAGGGGAATCTGGGGCCAACGTCCTGACTTTC
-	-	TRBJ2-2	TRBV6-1	CASSGTGQTYTGELFF	TGTGCCAGCAGTGGAACTGGACAGACATACACCGGGGAGCTGTTTTTT
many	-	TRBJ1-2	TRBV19	CASSRHTRDGYTF	TGTGCCAGTAGTCGCCACACTAGGGATGGCTACACCTTC
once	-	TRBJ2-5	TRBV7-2	CASSLNLLAGWAETQYF	TGTGCCAGCAGCCTAAACTTACTCGCGGGTTGGGCGGAGACCCAGTACTTC
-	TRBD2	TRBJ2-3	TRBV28	CASSLQWATGTSVNTQYF	TGTGCCAGCAGTTTACAATGGGCAACCGGGACTAGCGTTAATACGCAGTATTTT
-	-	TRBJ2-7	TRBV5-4	CASSPAGGPWGAYEQYF	TGTGCCAGCAGCCCGGCAGGGGGGCCCTGGGGAGCCTACGAGCAGTACTTC
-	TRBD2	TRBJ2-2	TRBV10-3	CAISGSGSSHGELFF	TGTGCCATCAGTGGTAGCGGGAGTAGTCACGGGGAGCTGTTTTTT
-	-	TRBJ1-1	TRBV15	CATSRESNVEATEAFF	TGTGCCACCAGCAGAGAATCCAACGTCGAGGCCACTGAAGCTTTCTTT
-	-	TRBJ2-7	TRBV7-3	CASSLGGGEQYF	TGTGCCAGCAGCTTAGGGGGCGGTGAGCAGTACTTC
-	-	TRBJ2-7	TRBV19	CASSPSGTYEQYF	TGTGCCAGTAGTCCCTCCGGGACCTACGAGCAGTACTTC
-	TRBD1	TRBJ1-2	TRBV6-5	CASSRQGMGGYTF	TGTGCCAGCAGCCGACAGGGAATGGGAGGCTACACCTTC
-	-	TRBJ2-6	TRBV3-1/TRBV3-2	CASSRQGSGANVLTF	TGTGCCAGCAGCCGGCAGGGTTCTGGGGCCAACGTCCTGACTTTC
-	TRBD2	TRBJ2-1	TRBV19	CASSMAAAGMDEQFF	TGTGCCAGTAGTATGGCTGCAGCGGGAATGGATGAGCAGTTCTTC
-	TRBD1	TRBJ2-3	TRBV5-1	CASSSGDRAPTDTQYF	TGCGCCAGCAGCTCCGGGGACAGGGCTCCGACAGATACGCAGTATTTT
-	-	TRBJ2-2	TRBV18	CASSPADTGRSPGELFF	TGTGCCAGCTCACCAGCGGACACTGGACGTAGCCCCGGGGAGCTGTTTTTT
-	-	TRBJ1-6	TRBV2	CASRQINSPLHF	TGTGCCAGCAGACAGATTAATTCACCCCTCCACTTT
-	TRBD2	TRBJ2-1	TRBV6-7	CASSCSGLAASYNEQFF	TGTGCCAGCAGTTGTTCGGGACTAGCGGCTTCGTACAATGAGCAGTTCTTC
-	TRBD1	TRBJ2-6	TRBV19	CASSSRDRGSGANVLTF	TGTGCCAGTAGTAGCCGGGACAGGGGCTCTGGGGCCAACGTCCTGACTTTC
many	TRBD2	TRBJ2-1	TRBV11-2	CASSSTGTSGRGNEQFF	TGTGCCAGCAGCTCCACCGGGACTAGCGGGAGAGGCAATGAGCAGTTCTTC
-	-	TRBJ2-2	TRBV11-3	CASRDRDKVGELFF	TGTGCCAGCAGAGACCGGGACAAGGTCGGGGAGCTGTTTTTT
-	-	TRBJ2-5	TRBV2	CASTGLNQETQYF	TGTGCCAGCACAGGGTTAAACCAAGAGACCCAGTACTTC
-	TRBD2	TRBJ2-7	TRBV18	CASSEGLAGGEQYF	TGTGCCAGCTCGGAGGGACTAGCGGGTGGTGAGCAGTACTTC
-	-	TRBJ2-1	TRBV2	CASSPRPRSNEQFF	TGTGCCAGCAGCCCCCGGCCCCGGAGCAATGAGCAGTTCTTC